This TCR beta chain was recovered during a study of blood T cell repertoires in COVID-19. Overall study context: Samples of COVID-19 (acute and convalescent) were obtained from the United States, Italy and Spain.

The data were produced by immunoSEQ multiplex PCR, yet TCRdb's version contains in-frame clones alone and is incomplete. The table shows fewer than 350,000 clones, with 90% occurring only once. The CDR3 sequence is 15 residues long. CDR1 MNHEY and CDR2 SMNVEV come from the germline V gene (reference sequence). V dropped 5 bases and J dropped 2; count of bases not matched to a gene: 8. Participant ages covered roughly 18 to 89 years across 20 to 30 US areas. Allocation to cohorts depended on clinical history reported by the participants. The receptor's source is a woman aged 18-29 years with acute COVID-19. This rearrangement joins TRBV27 to TRBJ2-5, with 7 bases that match TRBD2. What was sequenced was PBMCs or T cells enriched from blood (not recorded which). The CDR3 protein is CASSPTTGLQETQYF. The CDR3 DNA is TGTGCCAGCAGTCCAACAACGGGACTACAAGAGACCCAGTACTTC.